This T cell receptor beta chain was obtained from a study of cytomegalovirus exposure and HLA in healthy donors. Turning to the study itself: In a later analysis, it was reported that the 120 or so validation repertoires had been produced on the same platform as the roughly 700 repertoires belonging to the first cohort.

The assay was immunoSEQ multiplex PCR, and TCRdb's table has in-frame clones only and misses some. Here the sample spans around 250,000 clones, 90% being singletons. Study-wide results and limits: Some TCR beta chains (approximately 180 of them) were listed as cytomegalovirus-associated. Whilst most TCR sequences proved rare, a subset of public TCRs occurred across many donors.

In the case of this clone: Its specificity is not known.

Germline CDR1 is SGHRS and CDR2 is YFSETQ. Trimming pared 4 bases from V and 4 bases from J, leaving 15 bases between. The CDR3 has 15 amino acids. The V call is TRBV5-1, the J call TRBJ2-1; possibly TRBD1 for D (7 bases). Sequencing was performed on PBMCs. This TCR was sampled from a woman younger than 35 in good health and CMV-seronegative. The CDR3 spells CASSRGTAEYNEQFF. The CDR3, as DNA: TGCGCCAGCAGCCGCGGGACAGCGGAGTACAATGAGCAGTTCTTC.